These 4 T cell receptor beta chains came from one sample sequenced in a study of T-cell memory formation after mild COVID-19. MiXCR was run by TCRdb on the 5' RACE reads, yielding one entry per CDR3 protein. The profile shows 530,000 or so distinct CDR3 sequences, approximately 15% of them singletons. Sequencing input: PBMCs or a T cell subset sorted from them (not recorded which). These TCRs come from an adult woman who had mild COVID-19 (a few samples of this study predate the infection). Cell type and time point are not known.

This clonotype was recorded only once. The junction does not match germline at one end; this may be a read error. The chain uses TRBV7-2 and TRBJ2-5; possible D gene TRBD1, 6 bases. From germline, CDR1 is SGHTA and CDR2 FQGNSA. The CDR3 spans 14 residues. CDR3 DNA: TGTGCCAGCAGCTTAGGGGGGACACAAGAGAACCAGTACTTC. It codes for CASSLGGTQENQYF.

This chain connects TRBV3-1 to TRBJ2-7; D perhaps matches TRBD2 (5 bases). V gave up 1 base and J gave up 7 bases, with 17 bases separating them. Germline values: CDR1 LGHDT, CDR2 YNNKEL (reference sequence). The CDR3 is 15 residues long. CDR3 loop: CASSQVSGAPSEQYF. In DNA, the CDR3 is TGTGCCAGCAGCCAAGTAAGCGGTGCCCCTAGTGAGCAGTACTTC.

This clonotype has more than one count but fewer than ten. The V call is TRBV3-1, the J call TRBJ2-1; no clear D gene. This CDR3 is built from 12 residues. Germline CDR1 reads LGHDT; CDR2 reads YNNKEL (reference sequence). Trimming left V 2 bases short and J 7 bases short, with 6 bases between. CDR3 nucleotides: TGTGCCAGCAGCCAACAGGCAAATGAGCAGTTCTTC. Protein product: CASSQQANEQFF.

J is TRBJ2-5 and V is TRBV11-3, with TRBD2 matching 8 bases. There are 14 residues in the CDR3. The trim removed 1 base at V and 5 bases at J, leaving 3 bases unmatched. Germline V lookup: CDR1 SGHNT, CDR2 YENEEA. The CDR3 DNA follows: TGTGCCAGCAGCTTAGTAGCGGGATGGGAGACCCAGTACTTC. Protein product: CASSLVAGWETQYF.